This T cell receptor (beta chain) was recovered during a study of metastatic and nonmetastatic thyroid tumors. CDR1 DFQATT and CDR2 SNEGSKA come from the germline V gene (reference sequence). Trimming removed 3 bases at V and 3 bases at J, with 14 bases between. CDR3 length equals 15 residues. TCRdb re-called clones via MiXCR from the PCR reads. The data contain tens of thousands of clones, 22% of them singletons. Thyroid surgery had not been preceded by any treatment in any patient. This clone was seen at least ten times. The chain couples TRBV20-1 to TRBJ2-2; D might be TRBD1 (7 bases). Material for sequencing was tumor tissue. The clonotype was recovered from a female donor with papillary thyroid cancer or a benign thyroid nodule (not recorded which). Some clones in this sample may be carry-over from other donors' samples. CDR3 region: CSARRGRGDTGELFF. The CDR3 coding sequence is TGCAGTGCTAGGAGGGGCAGGGGGGACACCGGGGAGCTGTTTTTT.